The 31 T cell receptor beta chains below come from one sample, sequenced in a study of T cell responses to AZD1222 COVID-19 vaccine (dated by TCRdb to the early 2020s). The sample's time point label, decoded: baseline before first vaccination. Library preparation used the immunoSEQ multiplex PCR assay. This immuneACCESS table, as held by TCRdb, lists in-frame sequences with V and J called but not all clones. Of the missing ones, under half trace to an unresolved V gene in checked studies; the others have no known cause. Present in this sample are about 120,000 clones, roughly 90% of which were seen just once. 3.5% to 4.5% of the sample rests with the top ten. The source material was peripheral blood, sampled on day 0 of AZD1222 vaccination. The receptors were sampled from an adult in good health.

This rearrangement joins TRBV5-4 to TRBJ1-3, with no clear D. The CDR3 has 13 amino acids. V shed 4 bases and J shed 4 bases, with 9 bases lying between them. Germline assignment: CDR1 SGHNT and CDR2 YYREEE (reference sequence). For the CDR3, the DNA is TGTGCCAGCAGCAGGGTTGCCGGAAACACCATATATTTT. Amino acids: CASSRVAGNTIYF.

The gene calls are TRBV5-6 and TRBJ1-3; unclear D gene. Germline V gene data show CDR1 as SGHDT and CDR2 as YYEEEE. V was pared by 0 bases and J by 3 bases, with 16 bases between. The CDR3 sequence is 17 residues long. In nucleotides, the CDR3 is TGTGCCAGCAGCTTGGTTGTAACTTTTCGGGATGGAAACACCATATATTTT. Encoded protein: CASSLVVTFRDGNTIYF.

On this clone: This sample includes further DNA sequences coding for the same CDR3. V usage is TRBV5-4 and J usage is TRBJ2-3, with 9 bases fitting TRBD1. This CDR3 has 15 amino acids. In germline, CDR1 is SGHNT, CDR2 YYREEE (reference sequence). V dropped 1 base and J dropped 1; count of bases not matched to a gene: 1. DNA of the CDR3: TGTGCCAGCAGCTTGAGGGACAGGGGCACAGATACGCAGTATTTT. It yields the protein CASSLRDRGTDTQYF.

The chain has TRBV7-9 and TRBJ1-6; the D gene is possibly TRBD1 (6 bases). The CDR3 totals 14 residues. The germline V gene encodes CDR1 SEHNR and CDR2 FQNEAQ (reference sequence). Trimming stripped 0 bases from V and 7 bases from J, with 7 bases between. This CDR3 is CASSLAGANSPLHF. The CDR3 nucleotides read TGTGCCAGCAGCTTAGCGGGGGCCAATTCACCCCTCCACTTT.

V is TRBV7-9 and J is TRBJ1-2, with D unclear. The CDR3 has 13 residues. The germline V gene encodes CDR1 SEHNR and CDR2 FQNEAQ (reference sequence). The V and J ends lost 1 base and 5 bases respectively, with 8 bases between them. DNA for the CDR3: TGTGCCAGCAGCTTAGTCGAAGGATATGGCTACACCTTC. Amino acid sequence: CASSLVEGYGYTF.

This chain joins TRBV15 and TRBJ2-6; 7 bases fit TRBD1. CDR3 length: 19 residues. V gave up 4 bases and J gave up 1 base; unmatched junction bases: 13. Germline V gives CDR1 LNHNV, CDR2 YYDKDF (reference sequence). The CDR3 is CATSNLTGYYLSGANVLTF. CDR3 DNA sequence: TGTGCCACCAGCAACCTGACAGGGTACTATTTGTCTGGGGCCAACGTCCTGACTTTC.

V usage is TRBV7-4 and J usage is TRBJ1-1; the match to TRBD1 covers 7 bases. The trim removed 4 bases at V and 2 bases at J, leaving 7 bases unmatched. Germline V gene data show CDR1 as SGHVT and CDR2 as SQSDAQ. This CDR3 comprises 15 residues. This CDR3 reads CASSSRQGRNTEAFF. DNA for the CDR3: TGTGCCAGCAGCTCACGACAGGGTAGAAACACTGAAGCTTTCTTT.

The gene calls are TRBV5-1 and TRBJ1-3; 8 nucleotides match TRBD1. V dropped 4 bases and J dropped 7; count of bases not matched to a gene: 7. The CDR3 runs to 14 residues. Germline-derived CDR1 and CDR2 are SGHRS and YFSETQ. The CDR3 here is CASSPGQGTNTIYF. CDR3 nucleotides: TGCGCCAGCAGCCCTGGACAGGGAACCAACACCATATATTTT.

This clone has more than one count but fewer than ten. The chain couples TRBV3-1 (or the pseudogene TRBV3-2) to TRBJ2-7; weak D call: TRBD2 (5 bases). The CDR3 spans 13 residues. The V gene lost 4 bases and the J gene lost 1 base, with 8 bases spanning the gap. Looked up from germline, CDR1 is LGHDT and CDR2 is YNNKEL (reference sequence). CDR3 sequence: CASSLLGSYEQYF. In DNA form, the CDR3 reads TGTGCCAGCAGCCTACTAGGTTCCTACGAGCAGTACTTC.

This sequence joins TRBV18 and TRBJ2-7, with TRBD1 matching over 8 bases. Germline V lookup: CDR1 KGHSH, CDR2 LQKENI. Trimming cost V 5 bases and J 5 bases; bases outside gene matches: 11. There are 15 residues in the CDR3. In nucleotides, the CDR3 is TGTGCCAGCTCATCGAGACAGGGGAAAATGGACGAGCAGTACTTC. Translated, it gives CASSSRQGKMDEQYF.

CDR3 loop: CASSPSPGGAEQYF. CDR3 coding DNA: TGTGCCAGCAGCCCCTCGCCAGGGGGTGCCGAGCAGTACTTC. The rearrangement joins TRBV16 to TRBJ2-7; 7 nucleotides agree with TRBD1. This CDR3 region has 14 residues. Unmatched junction bases numbered 9, after V lost 4 bases and J lost 6 bases. Germline values: CDR1 KGHSY, CDR2 FQNENV.

The rearrangement joins TRBV2 to TRBJ2-5; the D gene is possibly TRBD2 (5 bases). Germline CDR1 is SNHLY and CDR2 is FYNNEI. Trimming removed 1 base from V and 5 bases from J, with 8 bases in between. CDR3 length equals 13 residues. Here the CDR3 DNA reads TGTGCCAGCAGTGAAGGGTCGGGGGAGACCCAGTACTTC. This sequence encodes CASSEGSGETQYF.

This clone was counted only a few times. The V and J genes are TRBV11-2 and TRBJ1-1; no reliable D call. Germline V gene data show CDR1 as SGHAT and CDR2 as FQNNGV. The CDR3 sequence is 18 residues long. The V end lost 2 bases, the J end lost 1 base, and 20 bases lay between the germline ends. The chain's CDR3 is CASSLKAGNPFQNTEAFF. CDR3 in DNA: TGTGCCAGCAGCTTAAAGGCGGGTAATCCCTTTCAGAACACTGAAGCTTTCTTT.

The CDR3, as DNA: TGTGCCAGCAGACGGGTTGATGAAAAACTGTTTTTT. The encoded protein is CASRRVDEKLFF. The V call is TRBV12-3 or TRBV12-4, the J call TRBJ1-4; D uncertain. The CDR3 length is 12 residues. V dropped 6 bases and J dropped 6 bases, with 8 bases sitting between them.

The chain uses TRBV18 and TRBJ1-1; the D gene is possibly TRBD1 (5 bases). Germline CDR1 KGHSH, CDR2 LQKENI. V lost 2 bases and J lost 4, with 17 bases in between. CDR3 length equals 16 residues. The CDR3, as DNA: TGTGCCAGCTCACCAGGGTTTGGGGGGATGATCACTGAAGCTTTCTTT. This encodes CASSPGFGGMITEAFF. Combining the CDR3 with reference TRBV18 and TRBJ1-1 gives the whole variable domain NAGVMQNPRHLVRRRGQEARLRCSPMKGHSHVYWYRQLPEEGLKFMVYLQKENIIDESGMPKERFSAEFPKEGPSILRIQQVVRGDSAAYFCASSPGFGGMITEAFFGQGTRLTVV.

The chain recombines TRBV19 with TRBJ1-3; a weak D match, TRBD1 (5 bases). The V gene lost 6 bases and the J gene lost 0 bases, with 21 bases spanning the gap. In germline, CDR1 is LNHDA, CDR2 SQIVND (reference sequence). This CDR3 is built from 18 residues. In nucleotides, the CDR3 is TGTGCCAGTAGGCCCAGTCCTGGGACCGGCAGCTCTGGAAACACCATATATTTT. Residues: CASRPSPGTGSSGNTIYF.

V and J are TRBV1 and TRBJ2-2; the tabulated D call, TRBD1, remains unverified against the DNA. TRBV1 is a known pseudogene. The CDR3 sequence is 18 residues long. The CDR3 DNA reads as TGCACCAGCAGCCATACCCGAACGACAGGGGAGAACACCGGGGAGCTGTTTTTT. Translation: CTSSHTRTTGENTGELFF.

The genes are TRBV5-6 and TRBJ2-3; D is tentatively TRBD1 or TRBD2 (5 bases each). Trimming pared 2 bases from V and 4 bases from J, leaving 8 bases between. The CDR3 is made up of 13 amino acids. Germline V CDR1 and CDR2: SGHDT, YYEEEE. The CDR3 region has the DNA TGTGCCAGCAGCTTAAGAGGGGCAGATACGCAGTATTTT. Translating it yields CASSLRGADTQYF.

The chain uses TRBV4-1 and TRBJ1-5; maybe TRBD1 (5 bases). The CDR3 runs 15 residues. Germline-derived CDR1 and CDR2 are MGHRA and YSYEKL. The V gene lost 3 bases and the J gene lost 6 bases, with 15 bases spanning the gap. In DNA form, the CDR3 reads TGCGCCAGCAGCCACGCGGGTCTTGACAGTCAGCCCCAGCATTTT. The encoded protein is CASSHAGLDSQPQHF.

The chain has TRBV6-5 and TRBJ1-3, with a weak D call TRBD1 (5 bases). Germline V gene sequence: CDR1 MNHEY, CDR2 SVGAGI. Trimming pared 4 bases from V and 12 bases from J, leaving 10 bases between. The CDR3 has 11 residues. In nucleotides, the CDR3 is TGTGCCAGCAGTTCGAAGGGGAGCATATATTTT. Translating it yields CASSSKGSIYF.

This clone came up once. The chain recombines TRBV9 with TRBJ1-1, with unresolved D. This CDR3 spans 13 amino acids. Trimming stripped 0 bases from V and 1 base from J, with 4 bases between. The germline V gene encodes CDR1 SGDLS and CDR2 YYNGEE. The CDR3 DNA reads as TGTGCCAGCAGCGTAGGACGGAACACTGAAGCTTTCTTT. Its translation: CASSVGRNTEAFF. Full variable domain (missing parts from reference TRBV9 and TRBJ1-1): DSGVTQTPKHLITATGQRVTLRCSPRSGDLSVYWYQQSLDQGLQFLIQYYNGEERAKGNILERFSAQQFPDLHSELNLSSLELGDSALYFCASSVGRNTEAFFGQGTRLTVV.

This clone came up a few times. The rearrangement joins TRBV9 to TRBJ2-5; D gene uncertain. Germline V gene lookup returns CDR1 SGDLS and CDR2 YYNGEE. Trimming cost V 3 bases and J 4 bases, with 10 bases left between them. The CDR3 sequence is 13 residues long. CDR3 DNA sequence: TGTGCCAGCAGCGGGGTGCTAGGAGAGACCCAGTACTTC. Its protein product is CASSGVLGETQYF. The entire variable domain, with the rest obtained from reference TRBV9 and TRBJ2-5, is as follows: DSGVTQTPKHLITATGQRVTLRCSPRSGDLSVYWYQQSLDQGLQFLIQYYNGEERAKGNILERFSAQQFPDLHSELNLSSLELGDSALYFCASSGVLGETQYFGPGTRLLVL.

The V and J genes are TRBV10-3 and TRBJ2-3; 13 bases align to TRBD2. Looked up from germline, CDR1 is ENHRY and CDR2 is SYGVKD. The CDR3 extends over 18 amino acids. J lost 6 bases, V lost 6 bases, and 15 bases had no gene match. The CDR3 reads CAISRRPSTSGGADTQYF. CDR3 DNA: TGTGCCATCAGCCGACGTCCATCTACTAGCGGGGGGGCGGATACGCAGTATTTT.

The rearrangement joins TRBV6-5 to TRBJ2-5; D is perhaps TRBD1 (6 bases). The CDR3 loop spans 15 amino acids. Germline-derived CDR1 and CDR2 are MNHEY and SVGAGI. With 8 bases removed from V and 5 bases from J, the gap between germline ends came to 21 bases. The CDR3 is CASVAGVSSGETQYF. The CDR3 DNA reads as TGTGCCAGCGTAGCAGGGGTATCTTCTGGGGAGACCCAGTACTTC.

The J gene is TRBJ1-2, the V gene TRBV19, with no clear D. This CDR3 has 14 residues. Between the trimmed V and J ends, which lost 0 bases and 8 bases, there was a span of 13 bases. CDR1 and CDR2 (germline): LNHDA, SQIVND (reference sequence). The CDR3 region has the DNA TGTGCCAGTAGTATAGAATTCAGAGGCGGGGGCTACACCTTC. Its translation: CASSIEFRGGGYTF.

The gene calls are TRBV12-3 or TRBV12-4 and TRBJ2-7; D not resolved. Trimming took 1 base from V and 0 from J, leaving 4 bases between them. The CDR3 totals 13 residues. The CDR3 spells CASSLVSSYEQYF. CDR3 in DNA: TGTGCCAGCAGTTTAGTCAGCTCCTACGAGCAGTACTTC.

This chain connects TRBV3-1 (or the pseudogene TRBV3-2) to TRBJ2-5, with D unresolved. The CDR3 runs to 15 residues. Trimming left V 0 bases short and J 5 bases short, with 13 bases between. The germline CDR1 and CDR2 sequences are LGHDT and YNNKEL (reference sequence). The CDR3 DNA sequence: TGTGCCAGCAGCCAAGATACAGCGACTGCGGAGACCCAGTACTTC. Translation gives CASSQDTATAETQYF.

The rearrangement uses TRBV5-6 and TRBJ1-5, with D tentatively TRBD1 (6 bases). V lost 1 base to trimming and J lost 6 bases, with 20 bases between them. This CDR3 has 17 residues. Per germline, CDR1 SGHDT and CDR2 YYEEEE. The CDR3 region is CASSLPVDTGSGQPQHF. In DNA form, the CDR3 reads TGTGCCAGCAGCTTGCCGGTGGACACAGGGTCCGGTCAGCCCCAGCATTTT. The variable domain in full, completed from reference TRBV5-6 and TRBJ1-5, reads DAGVTQSPTHLIKTRGQQVTLRCSPKSGHDTVSWYQQALGQGPQFIFQYYEEEERQRGNFPDRFSGHQFPNYSSELNVNALLLGDSALYLCASSLPVDTGSGQPQHFGDGTRLSIL.

The rearrangement uses TRBV5-1 and TRBJ2-3, with 11 bases that match TRBD2. The CDR3 loop spans 17 amino acids. After removal of 4 bases from V and 3 bases from J, the junction contained 10 bases not matched to a gene. The germline CDR1 and CDR2 sequences are SGHRS and YFSETQ. For the CDR3, the DNA is TGCGCCAGCAGCGCGGAACTAGCGGGGGTGGGTACAGATACGCAGTATTTT. It encodes CASSAELAGVGTDTQYF. The whole variable domain, filled in from reference TRBV5-1 and TRBJ2-3, reads KAGVTQTPRYLIKTRGQQVTLSCSPISGHRSVSWYQQTPGQGLQFLFEYFSETQRNKGNFPGRFSGRQFSNSRSEMNVSTLELGDSALYLCASSAELAGVGTDTQYFGPGTRLTVL.

The rearrangement links TRBV19 to TRBJ2-2; D remains ambiguous. Germline V CDR1 and CDR2: LNHDA, SQIVND (reference sequence). This CDR3 contains 14 residues. The V and J ends lost 6 bases and 0 bases respectively, with 8 bases between them. The CDR3 DNA reads TGTGCCAGTAGAGGGTCATCGAACACCGGGGAGCTGTTTTTT. The encoded protein is CASRGSSNTGELFF.

The gene calls are TRBV6-5 and TRBJ1-1, with D perhaps matching TRBD1 (5 bases). In germline, CDR1 is MNHEY, CDR2 SVGAGI. CDR3 length: 15 residues. V gave up 6 bases and J gave up 4 bases, with 18 bases separating them. The CDR3 region is CASSPTFFGGTEAFF. The CDR3 DNA is TGTGCCAGCAGCCCCACCTTCTTCGGGGGCACTGAAGCTTTCTTT.